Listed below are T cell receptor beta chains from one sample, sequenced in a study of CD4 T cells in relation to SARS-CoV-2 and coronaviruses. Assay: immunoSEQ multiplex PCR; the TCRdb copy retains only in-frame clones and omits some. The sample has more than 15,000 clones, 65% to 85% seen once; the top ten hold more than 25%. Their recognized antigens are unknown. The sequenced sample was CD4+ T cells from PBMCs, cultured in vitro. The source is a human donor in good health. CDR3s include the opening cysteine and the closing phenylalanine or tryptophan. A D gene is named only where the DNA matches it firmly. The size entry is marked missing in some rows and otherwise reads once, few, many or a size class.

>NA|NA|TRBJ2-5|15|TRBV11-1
TGTGCCAGCAGCGCCCCCGCCCCTGGGGGAGAGACCCAGTACTTC
CASSAPAPGGETQYF
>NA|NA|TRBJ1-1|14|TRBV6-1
TGTGCCAGCAGTGAAAACAGGGACCTGGGGGAAGCTTTCTTT
CASSENRDLGEAFF
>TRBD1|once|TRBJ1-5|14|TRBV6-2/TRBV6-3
TGTGCCAGCAGCGGGACAGGGGGTAATCAGCCCCAGCATTTT
CASSGTGGNQPQHF
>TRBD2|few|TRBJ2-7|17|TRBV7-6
TGTGCCAGCAGCTTATCGACCCCTAGCGGGATGATATACGAGCAGTACTTC
CASSLSTPSGMIYEQYF
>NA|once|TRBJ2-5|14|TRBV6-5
TGTGCCAGCAGTTACAGGGACGAGAAAGAGACCCAGTACTTC
CASSYRDEKETQYF
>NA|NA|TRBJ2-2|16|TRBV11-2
TGTGCCAGCAGCTTAGTGGCCGGGAGGAACACCGGGGAGCTGTTTTTT
CASSLVAGRNTGELFF
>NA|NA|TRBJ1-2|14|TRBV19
TGTGCCAGTAGAAGGGGACGGACTAACTATGGCTACACCTTC
CASRRGRTNYGYTF
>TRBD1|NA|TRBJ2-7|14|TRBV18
TGTGCCAGCTCACCTAAACAGGGGACCTACGAGCAGTACTTC
CASSPKQGTYEQYF
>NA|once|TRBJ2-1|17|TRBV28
TGTGCCAGCAGTTTTGGCGGGTTGGGTGGAAAAGGCAATGAGCAGTTCTTC
CASSFGGLGGKGNEQFF
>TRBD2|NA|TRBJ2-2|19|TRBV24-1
TGTGCCACCAGTACCTCCCCTGGGGGTAGCGGGACCTACACCGGGGAGCTGTTTTTT
CATSTSPGGSGTYTGELFF
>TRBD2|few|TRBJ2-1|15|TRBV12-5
TGTGCTAGTGGCCGAGGGACTAGCGGGAGGAATGAGCAGTTCTTC
CASGRGTSGRNEQFF
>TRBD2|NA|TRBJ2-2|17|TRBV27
TGTGCCAGCAGTTTCCTTAGCGGGAGGTTAATTATGGAGGAGCTGTTTTTT
CASSFLSGRLIMEELFF
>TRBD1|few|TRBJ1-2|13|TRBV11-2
TGTGCCAGCAGCTTAGCCAGGGGGCACGGCTACACCTTC
CASSLARGHGYTF
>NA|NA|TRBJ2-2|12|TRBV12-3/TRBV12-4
TGTGCCAGCAGTTTAGGCACCGGGGAGCTGTTTTTT
CASSLGTGELFF
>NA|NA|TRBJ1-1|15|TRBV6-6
TGTGCCAGCAGTTACTCGATTACGGGGGGGCCTCAAGCTTTCTTT
CASSYSITGGPQAFF
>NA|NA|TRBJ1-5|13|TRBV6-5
TGTGCCAGCAGTTACCGCACAGGTCAGCCCCAGCATTTT
CASSYRTGQPQHF
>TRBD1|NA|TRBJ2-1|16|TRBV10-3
TGTGCCATCAGTGGGTTCGGACAGGGGGGCCACAATGAGCAGTTCTTC
CAISGFGQGGHNEQFF
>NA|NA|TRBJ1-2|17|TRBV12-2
TGTGCAAGTCGCTTAGGTTCCTTCAAACAGGGCAACTATGGCTACACCTTC
CASRLGSFKQGNYGYTF
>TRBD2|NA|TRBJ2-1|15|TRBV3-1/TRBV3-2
TGTGCCAGCAGCCAAGATTCGCGGGAGTGGCGGGAGCAGTTCTTC
CASSQDSREWREQFF
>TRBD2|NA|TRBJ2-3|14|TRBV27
TGTGCCAGCGGGCTAGCGGGAGCCACAGATACGCAGTATTTT
CASGLAGATDTQYF
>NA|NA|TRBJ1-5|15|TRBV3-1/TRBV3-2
TGTGCCAGCAGCCCGTTTAGCTCGAGCAATCAGCCCCAGCATTTT
CASSPFSSSNQPQHF
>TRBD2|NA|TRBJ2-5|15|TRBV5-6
TGTGCCAGCAGCTACGGACTAGGGCTACAAGAGACCCAGTACTTC
CASSYGLGLQETQYF
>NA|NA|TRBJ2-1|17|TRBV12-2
TGTGCAAGTCGCCCGTCCCCGGGTACCAGCTCCTACAATGAGCAGTTCTTC
CASRPSPGTSSYNEQFF
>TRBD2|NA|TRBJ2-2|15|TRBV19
TGTGCCAGTAGTAAAGGACTAGCGAACACCGGGGAGCTGTTTTTT
CASSKGLANTGELFF
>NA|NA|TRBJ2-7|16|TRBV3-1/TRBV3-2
TGTGCCAGCAGCCACGTAGGGACCGCTACTTCCTACGAGCAGTACTTC
CASSHVGTATSYEQYF
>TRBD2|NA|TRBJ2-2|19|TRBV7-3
TGTGCCAGCAGCTTAAGGGCGGTCCGGGAGGGCCCGGGGACCGGGGAGCTGTTTTTT
CASSLRAVREGPGTGELFF
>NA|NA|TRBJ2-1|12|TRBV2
TGTGCCAGCAATGAGTACCACAATGAGCAGTTCTTC
CASNEYHNEQFF
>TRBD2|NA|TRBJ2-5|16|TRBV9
TGTGCCAGCAGCCCCGCCCCTCGTAGCGGGAGTGAGACCCAGTACTTC
CASSPAPRSGSETQYF
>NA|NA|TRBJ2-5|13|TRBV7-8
TGTGCCAGCAGCTTACAGATCCAAGAGACCCAGTACTTC
CASSLQIQETQYF
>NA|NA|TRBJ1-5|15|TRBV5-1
TGCGCCAGCAGCTTACAGCCCGGGGGGGGTCAGCCCCAGCATTTT
CASSLQPGGGQPQHF
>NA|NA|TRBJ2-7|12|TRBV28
TGTGCCACGGACCGGGACGAATACGAGCAGTACTTC
CATDRDEYEQYF
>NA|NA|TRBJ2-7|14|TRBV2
TGTGCCAGTAGGAGCGAAACAGGGCCCTACGAGCAGTACTTC
CASRSETGPYEQYF
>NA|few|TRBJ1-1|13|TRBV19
TGTGCCAGTAGTATAGATGAGAACACTGAAGCTTTCTTT
CASSIDENTEAFF
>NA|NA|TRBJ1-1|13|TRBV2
TGTGCCAGCAGTGAGCTGATGAACACTGAAGCTTTCTTT
CASSELMNTEAFF
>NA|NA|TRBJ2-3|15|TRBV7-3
TGTGCCAGCAGCTTAGCGTACACTAGCACAGATACGCAGTATTTT
CASSLAYTSTDTQYF
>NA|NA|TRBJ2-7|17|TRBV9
TGTGCCAGCAGCGTTTCATCAACCGGATTTAGCTCCTACGAGCAGTACTTC
CASSVSSTGFSSYEQYF
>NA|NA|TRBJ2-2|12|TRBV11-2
TGTGCCAGCAGCTTACGACCCGGGGAGCTGTTTTTT
CASSLRPGELFF
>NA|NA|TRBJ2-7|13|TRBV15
TGTGCCACCAGCAGAGCGCGGGGCTACGAGCAGTACTTC
CATSRARGYEQYF
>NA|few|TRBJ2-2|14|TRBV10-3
TGTGCCATCAGTGAGGCCATAGGGGCCGGGGAGCTGTTTTTT
CAISEAIGAGELFF
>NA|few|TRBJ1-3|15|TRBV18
TGTGCCAGCTCACCGACCGCACAGACTGGAAACACCATATATTTT
CASSPTAQTGNTIYF
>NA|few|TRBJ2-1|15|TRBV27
TGTGCCAGCACTTTGGTGGGCGGGACCAACAATGAGCAGTTCTTC
CASTLVGGTNNEQFF
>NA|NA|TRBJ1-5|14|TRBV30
TGTGCCTGGAGTTCCGGGTCAGGGGTCCAGCCCCAGCATTTT
CAWSSGSGVQPQHF
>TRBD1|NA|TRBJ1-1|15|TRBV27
TGTGCCAGCAAAGCAGGGGGCGTGGGGAACACTGAAGCTTTCTTT
CASKAGGVGNTEAFF
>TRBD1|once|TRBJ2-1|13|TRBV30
TGTGCCTGGAGTCGCGACAGGGGATCTGAGCAGTTCTTC
CAWSRDRGSEQFF
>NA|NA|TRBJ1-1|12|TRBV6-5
TGTGCCAGCAGGAAATCAGGGGTTGAAGCTTTCTTT
CASRKSGVEAFF
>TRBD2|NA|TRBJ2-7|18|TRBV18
TGTGCCAGCTCACCTCGGAGGACTAGCGGGAGCTCGGGGCGCGAGCAGTACTTC
CASSPRRTSGSSGREQYF
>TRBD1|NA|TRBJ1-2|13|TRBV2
TGTGCCAGCAGTGAACAGGGGGTCTATGGCTACACCTTC
CASSEQGVYGYTF
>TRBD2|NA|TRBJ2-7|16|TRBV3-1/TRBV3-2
TGTGCCAGCAGCCAGGACCTTATAGCGGGGGCAGCCGAGCAGTACTTC
CASSQDLIAGAAEQYF
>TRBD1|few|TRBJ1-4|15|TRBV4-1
TGCGCCAGCAGCCAAGGGGACAGGGAAAGGGAAAAACTGTTTTTT
CASSQGDREREKLFF
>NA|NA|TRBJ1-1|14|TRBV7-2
TGTGCCAGCAGCTTAGCTGTGAGGGGCACTGAAGCTTTCTTT
CASSLAVRGTEAFF
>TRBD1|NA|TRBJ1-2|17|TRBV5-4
TGTGCCAGCAGCTTATACGGGACAGGGTCGTCCCGCTATGGCTACACCTTC
CASSLYGTGSSRYGYTF
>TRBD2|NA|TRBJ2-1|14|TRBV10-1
TGCGCCAGTAGTGGGATAGCGGGCTACAATGAGCAGTTCTTC
CASSGIAGYNEQFF
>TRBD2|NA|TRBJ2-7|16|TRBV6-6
TGTGCCAGCAGTTACGTCCGCGGGAGGTCCTCCTACGAGCAGTACTTC
CASSYVRGRSSYEQYF
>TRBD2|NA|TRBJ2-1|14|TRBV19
TGTGCCAGTAGTAGCGGGAGGGTCTACAATGAGCAGTTCTTC
CASSSGRVYNEQFF